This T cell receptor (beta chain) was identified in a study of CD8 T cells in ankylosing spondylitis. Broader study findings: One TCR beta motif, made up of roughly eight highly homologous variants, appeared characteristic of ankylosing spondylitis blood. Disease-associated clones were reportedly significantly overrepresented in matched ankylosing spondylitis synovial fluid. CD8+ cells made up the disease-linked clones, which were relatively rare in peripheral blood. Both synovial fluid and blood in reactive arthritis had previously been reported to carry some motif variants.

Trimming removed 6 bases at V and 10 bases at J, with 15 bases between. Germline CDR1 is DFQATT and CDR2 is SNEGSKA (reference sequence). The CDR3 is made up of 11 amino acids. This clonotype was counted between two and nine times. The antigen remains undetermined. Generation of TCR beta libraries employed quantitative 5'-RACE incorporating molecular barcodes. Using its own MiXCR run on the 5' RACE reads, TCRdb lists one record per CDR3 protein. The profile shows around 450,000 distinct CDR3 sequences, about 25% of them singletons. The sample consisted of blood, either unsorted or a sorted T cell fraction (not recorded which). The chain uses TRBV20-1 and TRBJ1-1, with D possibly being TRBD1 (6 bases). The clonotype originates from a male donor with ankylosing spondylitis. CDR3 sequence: CSARGAGLAFF. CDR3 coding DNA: TGCAGTGCGAGGGGGGCGGGTTTAGCTTTCTTT.